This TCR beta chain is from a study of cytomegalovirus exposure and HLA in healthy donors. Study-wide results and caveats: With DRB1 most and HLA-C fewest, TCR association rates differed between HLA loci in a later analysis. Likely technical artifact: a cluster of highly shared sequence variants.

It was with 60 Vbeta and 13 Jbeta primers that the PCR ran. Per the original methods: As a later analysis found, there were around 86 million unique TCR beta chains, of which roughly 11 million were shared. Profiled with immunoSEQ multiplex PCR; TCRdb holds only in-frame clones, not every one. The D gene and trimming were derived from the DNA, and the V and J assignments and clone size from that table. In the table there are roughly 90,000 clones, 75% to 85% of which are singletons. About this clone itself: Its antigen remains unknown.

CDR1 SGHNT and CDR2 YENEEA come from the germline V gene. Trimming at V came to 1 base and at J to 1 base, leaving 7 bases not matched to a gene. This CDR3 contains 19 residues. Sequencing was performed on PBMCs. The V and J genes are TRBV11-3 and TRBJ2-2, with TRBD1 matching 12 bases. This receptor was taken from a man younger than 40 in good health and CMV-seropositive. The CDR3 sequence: CASSLGGTGGDENTGELFF. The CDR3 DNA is TGTGCCAGCAGCTTAGGGGGGACAGGGGGCGACGAGAACACCGGGGAGCTGTTTTTT.